This TCR beta chain was documented in a study of shared clonotypes between healthy human individuals. The naive CD8 population came from CD45RO-negative cells selected for CCR7, without terminally differentiated effector memory CD45RA+ cells. Worth noting for this clone: What it recognizes is unknown.

Germline CDR1 is LNHNV and CDR2 is YYDKDF (reference sequence). Trimming cost V 3 bases and J 2 bases, with 16 bases left between them. The CDR3 has 16 residues. Study observations and caveats: Naive subsets typically showed greater estimated richness than memory subsets.

The method was immunoSEQ multiplex PCR; TCRdb's version includes in-frame clones alone and lacks a portion of them. Of roughly 2 million clones listed, roughly 95% are singletons. The sample comprised naive CD8+ T cells sorted from blood. This receptor was taken from a man aged 18 to 29 in good health. The V call is TRBV15, the J call TRBJ1-2; D may be TRBD1 (5 bases). DNA for the CDR3: TGTGCCACCAGCAGGGGGGGAGAGGGACTGAACTATGGCTACACCTTC. The encoded protein is CATSRGGEGLNYGYTF.